These 15 T cell receptor beta chains share one sample of origin, sequenced in a study of T cells in Graves' hyperthyroidism and ophthalmopathy. RNA transcripts provided the source from which TCR beta CDR3 regions were amplified. TCR CDR3 regions were first amplified by RT-PCR with HTBI primers. TCRdb re-derived calls from the multiplex PCR reads in MiXCR, one entry per CDR3 protein. The repertoire consists of around 390,000 distinct CDR3 sequences, with about 14% occurring once and the leading ten covering 20%. Specimen: blood. Source of these receptors: a woman in her twenties or thirties with Graves' ophthalmopathy.

This clonotype was found many times. As DNA, the CDR3 is TGCAGTGCTACAGGGGGCGGGAGCTCCTACGAGCAGTACTTC. Amino acid sequence: CSATGGGSSYEQYF. The V gene is TRBV20-1, the J gene TRBJ2-7; tentatively, D is TRBD1 (8 bases). This CDR3 comprises 14 residues. Trimming took off 4 bases at V and 0 bases at J, with 13 bases between the two ends. Per germline, CDR1 DFQATT and CDR2 SNEGSKA (reference sequence).

This clonotype appeared many times. This chain links TRBV12-3 or TRBV12-4 with TRBJ2-5, with unresolved D. This CDR3 has 16 residues. V was clipped by 3 bases and J by 5 bases, with 19 bases between them. This CDR3 reads CASSFSPGVIRETQYF. DNA for the CDR3: TGTGCCAGCAGTTTCTCCCCAGGAGTTATTAGGGAGACCCAGTACTTC.

This clonotype showed up many times. The rearrangement joins TRBV29-1 to TRBJ1-2, with D possibly being TRBD1 (6 bases). The CDR3 totals 11 residues. The V end lost 1 base, the J end lost 11 bases, and 11 bases lay between the germline ends. Germline V gene data show CDR1 as SQVTM and CDR2 as ANQGSEA. This chain's CDR3 is CSVEGTDRYTF. DNA of the CDR3: TGCAGCGTTGAAGGGACAGACAGATACACCTTC.

This clonotype was counted at least ten times. The CDR3 bases are TGTGCCAGCAGCCCCGGTACTCGGGGGCCGAACGTTGAGCAGTTCTTC. Translation gives CASSPGTRGPNVEQFF. The J gene is TRBJ2-1, the V gene TRBV5-5; either TRBD1 or TRBD2 may supply D (6 bases each). Germline V gene sequence: CDR1 SGHKS, CDR2 YYEKEE (reference sequence). V dropped 4 bases and J dropped 9 bases, with 23 bases sitting between them. The length of the CDR3 is 16 residues.

The chain combines TRBV19 with TRBJ2-2; 9 bases line up with TRBD2. The CDR3 runs 17 residues. CDR1 and CDR2 from the germline V gene are LNHDA and SQIVND (reference sequence). Trimming cost V 1 base and J 6 bases; bases outside gene matches: 9. CDR3 coding DNA: TGTGCCAGTAGTATAGGCGCTGGCGGGGGGGCCGCCGGGGAGCTGTTTTTT. Protein sequence: CASSIGAGGGAAGELFF. The whole variable domain, remainder taken from reference TRBV19 and TRBJ2-2, is DGGITQSPKYLFRKEGQNVTLSCEQNLNHDAMYWYRQDPGQGLRLIYYSQIVNDFQKGDIAEGYSVSREKKESFPLTVTSAQKNPTAFYLCASSIGAGGGAAGELFFGEGSRLTVL.

Many counts were recorded for this clonotype. V and J are TRBV18 and TRBJ2-7; D remains unclear. The CDR3 is made up of 18 amino acids. Between the trimmed V and J ends, which lost 3 bases and 2 bases, there was a span of 23 bases. The germline CDR1 and CDR2 sequences are KGHSH and LQKENI. The CDR3 region has the DNA TGTGCCAGCTCACCCCTCATTCGGCGCAAGGCCGAGACCTACGAGCAGTACTTC. Its translation: CASSPLIRRKAETYEQYF.

The chain has TRBV5-8 and TRBJ2-1; the match to TRBD1 covers 8 bases. The CDR3 is 15 amino acids. Germline CDR1 SGHTS, CDR2 YDEGEE. V lost 3 bases and J lost 5; bases outside the gene matches: 7. CDR3 bases: TGTGCCAGCAGCTATACAGGACAGGGAAACAATGAGCAGTTCTTC. Translating gives CASSYTGQGNNEQFF.

This chain uses TRBV5-5 with TRBJ2-7; no clear D gene. This CDR3 spans 15 amino acids. V shed 0 bases and J shed 2 bases, with 12 bases lying between them. CDR1 is SGHKS, CDR2 YYEKEE, per germline (reference sequence). In nucleotides, the CDR3 is TGTGCCAGCAGCTTGGCCCCCTACGGAACCTACGAGCAGTACTTC. Protein product: CASSLAPYGTYEQYF.

The chain carries TRBV5-4 and TRBJ2-4, with D perhaps assigned TRBD1 or TRBD2 (6 bases each). The germline V gene encodes CDR1 SGHNT and CDR2 YYREEE (reference sequence). Trimming cost V 1 base and J 3 bases, with 11 bases left between them. There are 15 residues in the CDR3. The CDR3 region has the DNA TGTGCCAGCAGCTTGAGGAGGGGGGACAAAAACATTCAGTACTTC. Its translation: CASSLRRGDKNIQYF. The variable domain in full, with the rest retrieved from reference TRBV5-4 and TRBJ2-4, is ETGVTQSPTHLIKTRGQQVTLRCSSQSGHNTVSWYQQALGQGPQFIFQYYREEENGRGNFPPRFSGLQFPNYSSELNVNALELDDSALYLCASSLRRGDKNIQYFGAGTRLSVL.

This clonotype was found many times. The V gene is TRBV6-1, the J gene TRBJ1-6; the D gene is possibly TRBD1 (6 bases). The germline V and J ends were trimmed by 4 bases and 8 bases, with 21 bases remaining between them. Per germline, CDR1 MNHNS and CDR2 SASEGT. The CDR3 loop spans 17 amino acids. The CDR3 region has the DNA TGTGCCAGCAGTGGGCAACCACCGGGGGGGGCTCATTCACCCCTCCACTTT. Its protein is CASSGQPPGGAHSPLHF.

The chain has TRBV28 and TRBJ1-1; no reliable D call. V was shortened by 3 bases and J by 6 bases, with 14 bases between the two germline ends. Looked up from germline, CDR1 is MDHEN and CDR2 is SYDVKM. The CDR3 contains 14 residues. The CDR3 protein is CASSFQERWAEAFF. The CDR3 region has the DNA TGTGCCAGCAGTTTTCAAGAAAGGTGGGCTGAAGCTTTCTTT.

This clonotype came up many times. V gene TRBV7-6 combines with J gene TRBJ2-7; D is unresolved. Germline CDR1 reads SGHVS; CDR2 reads FNYEAQ. V lost 1 base and J 6 bases, leaving 16 bases between the germline ends. CDR3 length: 15 residues. The CDR3 DNA sequence: TGTGCCAGCAGCTTAGGCGGTCGCTCCTCAGGCGAGCAGTACTTC. It is translated as CASSLGGRSSGEQYF.

This chain links TRBV6-1 with TRBJ1-2, with D possibly matching TRBD1 (5 bases). CDR1 is MNHNS, CDR2 SASEGT, per germline. V lost 11 bases, J lost 2 bases, and 15 bases lay in between. The CDR3 covers 13 residues. Written as DNA, the CDR3 is TGTGCCGTTGGACAAACTAGCAACTATGGCTACACCTTC. It encodes CAVGQTSNYGYTF.

This clonotype was picked up many times. This rearrangement joins TRBV18 to TRBJ2-3; 7 bases match TRBD1. Germline loops: CDR1 KGHSH, CDR2 LQKENI. The CDR3 has 18 amino acids. V lost 5 bases and J lost 3; bases outside the gene matches: 17. The CDR3 region has the DNA TGTGCCAGCTCAACCACTCACTTGGACAGGTCCAAGACAGATACGCAGTATTTT. Encoded protein: CASSTTHLDRSKTDTQYF.

The genes are TRBV20-1 and TRBJ2-3, with 10 nucleotides matching TRBD2. CDR1 and CDR2 from the germline V gene are DFQATT and SNEGSKA (reference sequence). The J segment lost 6 bases and the V segment lost 4 bases, leaving 7 bases of the junction unmatched. The CDR3 is 14 residues long. CDR3 sequence reads: CSATSGGHVDTQYF. CDR3 bases: TGCAGTGCTACTAGCGGGGGACATGTGGATACGCAGTATTTT.